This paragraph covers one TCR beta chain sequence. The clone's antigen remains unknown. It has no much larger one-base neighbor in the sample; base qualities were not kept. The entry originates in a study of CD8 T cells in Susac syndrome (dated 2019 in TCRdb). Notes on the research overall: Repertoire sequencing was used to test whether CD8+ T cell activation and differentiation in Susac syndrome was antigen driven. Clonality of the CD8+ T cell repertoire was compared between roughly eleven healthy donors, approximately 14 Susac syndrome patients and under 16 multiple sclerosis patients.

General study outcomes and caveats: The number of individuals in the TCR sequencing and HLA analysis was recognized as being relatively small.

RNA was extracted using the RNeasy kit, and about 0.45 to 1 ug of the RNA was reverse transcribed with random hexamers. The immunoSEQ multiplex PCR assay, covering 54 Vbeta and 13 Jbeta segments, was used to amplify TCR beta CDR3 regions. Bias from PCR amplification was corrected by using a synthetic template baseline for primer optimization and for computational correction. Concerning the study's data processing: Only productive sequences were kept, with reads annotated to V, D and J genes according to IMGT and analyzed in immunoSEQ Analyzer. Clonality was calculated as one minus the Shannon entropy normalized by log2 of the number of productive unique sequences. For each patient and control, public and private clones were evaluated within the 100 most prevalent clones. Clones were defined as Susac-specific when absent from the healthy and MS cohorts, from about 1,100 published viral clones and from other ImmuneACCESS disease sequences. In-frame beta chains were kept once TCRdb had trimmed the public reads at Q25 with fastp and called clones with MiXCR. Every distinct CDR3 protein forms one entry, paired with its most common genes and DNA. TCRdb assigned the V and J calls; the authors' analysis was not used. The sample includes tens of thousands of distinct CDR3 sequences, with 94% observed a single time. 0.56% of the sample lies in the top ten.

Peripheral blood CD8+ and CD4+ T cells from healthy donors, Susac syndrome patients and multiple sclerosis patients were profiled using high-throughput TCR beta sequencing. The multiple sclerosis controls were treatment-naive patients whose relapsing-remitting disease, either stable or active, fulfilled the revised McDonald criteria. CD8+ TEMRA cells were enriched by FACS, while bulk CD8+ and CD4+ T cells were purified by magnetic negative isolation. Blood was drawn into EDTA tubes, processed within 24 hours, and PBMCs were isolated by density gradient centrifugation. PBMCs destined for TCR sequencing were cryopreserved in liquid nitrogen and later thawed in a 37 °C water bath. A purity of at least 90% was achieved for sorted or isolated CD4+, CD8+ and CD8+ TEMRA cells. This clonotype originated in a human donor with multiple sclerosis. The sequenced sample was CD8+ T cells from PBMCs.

The CDR3 is CASSVDNAGTHTDTQYF. The nucleotide sequence reads TGTGCCAGCAGCGTAGATAATGCCGGGACACACACAGATACGCAGTATTTT. The chain employs TRBV9 and TRBJ2-3, with a tentative D gene TRBD1 over 6 matching bases. CDR1 and CDR2 (SGDLS, YYNGEE) derive from the germline V gene. Including cysteine and phenylalanine, the CDR3 has 17 amino acids. Here the CDR3 DNA is all that survives: 51 bases in frame from base 1. Trimming removed 0 bases from V and 2 bases from J, leaving 16 bases between the germline ends.